A single sample gave rise to the 20 T cell receptor beta chains below, sequenced in a study of T cell responses to AZD1222 COVID-19 vaccine. The method was immunoSEQ multiplex PCR; TCRdb's version includes in-frame clones alone and lacks a portion of them. The sample includes about 140,000 clones, over 85% of them seen just once. The sequenced sample was peripheral blood, obtained on day 0 of AZD1222 vaccination. The origin of the receptors is an adult in good health.

The rearrangement uses TRBV28 and TRBJ1-4; D unclear. Germline CDR1 reads MDHEN; CDR2 reads SYDVKM. Trimming took off 2 bases at V and 0 bases at J, with 13 bases between the two ends. CDR3 length: 17 residues. The CDR3 DNA reads TGTGCCAGCAGTTTACCCACGGCGAGCGCAACTAATGAAAAACTGTTTTTT. Protein product: CASSLPTASATNEKLFF.

V gene TRBV27 combines with J gene TRBJ2-1; the D gene could be TRBD1 or TRBD2 (5 bases each). Germline CDR1 MNHEY, CDR2 SMNVEV (reference sequence). Trimming took 3 bases from V and 7 from J, leaving 19 bases between them. The CDR3 totals 16 residues. As DNA, the CDR3 is TGTGCCAGCAGTTTGACCACGGGACCCCGCCCAAATGAGCAGTTCTTC. Its translation: CASSLTTGPRPNEQFF.

CDR3 loop: CASSLPGNTGELFF. CDR3 nucleotides: TGTGCCAGTAGTCTCCCAGGAAACACCGGGGAGCTGTTTTTT. V gene TRBV19 combines with J gene TRBJ2-2, with D unresolved. Trimming took off 5 bases at V and 2 bases at J, with 9 bases between the two ends. CDR1 and CDR2 from the germline V gene are LNHDA and SQIVND (reference sequence). This CDR3 is built from 14 residues.

This chain uses TRBV5-1 with TRBJ2-5; 9 nucleotides match TRBD1. The CDR3 is 16 amino acids. Germline loops: CDR1 SGHRS, CDR2 YFSETQ. J was trimmed by 2 bases and V by 0 bases; bases with no gene match: 5. The CDR3 nucleotides are TGCGCCAGCAGCTTGGGACAGGGGGTTGCTCAAGAGACCCAGTACTTC. Its protein is CASSLGQGVAQETQYF. Full variable domain (missing parts from reference TRBV5-1 and TRBJ2-5): KAGVTQTPRYLIKTRGQQVTLSCSPISGHRSVSWYQQTPGQGLQFLFEYFSETQRNKGNFPGRFSGRQFSNSRSEMNVSTLELGDSALYLCASSLGQGVAQETQYFGPGTRLLVL.

The CDR3 coding sequence is TGTGCCAGCATGTCCTTCTTGGGGGACCGGCGGGGGAACACTGAAGCTTTCTTT. Protein: CASMSFLGDRRGNTEAFF. The J gene is TRBJ1-1, the V gene TRBV27, with D possibly being TRBD1 (5 bases). Trimming left V 7 bases short and J 1 base short, with 25 bases between. Germline CDR1 MNHEY, CDR2 SMNVEV (reference sequence). This CDR3 contains 18 residues.

The chain recombines TRBV15 with TRBJ1-4; D remains unclear. This CDR3 contains 16 residues. Germline CDR1 reads LNHNV; CDR2 reads YYDKDF (reference sequence). V was trimmed by 0 bases and J by 1 base, leaving 9 bases between them. This CDR3 is CATSRDRTETNEKLFF. CDR3 bases: TGTGCCACCAGCAGAGATCGCACAGAAACTAATGAAAAACTGTTTTTT.

J is TRBJ1-1 and V is TRBV11-2; 8 nucleotides agree with TRBD1. The CDR3 covers 15 residues. Germline CDR1 reads SGHAT; CDR2 reads FQNNGV. V trimming: 5 bases; J trimming: 3 bases; junction bases outside the gene matches: 8. For the CDR3, the DNA is TGTGCCAGCAGCCCAGTCAGGGGGCAATACACTGAAGCTTTCTTT. Protein: CASSPVRGQYTEAFF.

The sample holds one count of this clone. The rearrangement joins TRBV7-2 to TRBJ2-7; D is unclear. The CDR3 is 13 amino acids. Germline CDR1 SGHTA, CDR2 FQGNSA. V gave up 2 bases and J gave up 2 bases, with 7 bases separating them. CDR3 coding DNA: TGTGCCAGCAGCTTAAACACCCCCTACGAGCAGTACTTC. Protein: CASSLNTPYEQYF.

The chain links TRBV7-9 to TRBJ2-3, with 11 bases identical to TRBD2. Germline CDR1 and CDR2: SEHNR and FQNEAQ (reference sequence). V shed 5 bases, J shed 1 base, and the junction held 14 bases outside the gene matches. The CDR3 is made up of 19 amino acids. This CDR3 is CASSPGGLAVEEGTDTQYF. The CDR3 nucleotides read TGTGCCAGCAGCCCCGGGGGACTAGCGGTGGAGGAGGGCACAGATACGCAGTATTTT.

The chain joins TRBV5-1 to TRBJ1-5, with 7 bases fitting TRBD1. Trimming cost V 2 bases and J 7 bases; bases outside gene matches: 12. This CDR3 region has 16 residues. Germline CDR1 reads SGHRS; CDR2 reads YFSETQ. In nucleotides, the CDR3 is TGCGCCAGCAGCTTACTACCAGGGCAGGGGGACCAGCCCCAGCATTTT. Translation gives CASSLLPGQGDQPQHF.

This clone was recorded only once. This chain links TRBV27 with TRBJ1-4; D call uncertain. Germline CDR1 and CDR2: MNHEY and SMNVEV (reference sequence). The CDR3 consists of 14 residues. Between the trimmed V and J ends, which lost 7 bases and 0 bases, there was a span of 9 bases. The CDR3 DNA is TGTGCCAGCAAGATGCAGCCAACTAATGAAAAACTGTTTTTT. Amino acid sequence: CASKMQPTNEKLFF.

J is TRBJ1-6 and V is TRBV18, with D perhaps matching TRBD1 (5 bases). The germline V and J ends were trimmed by 3 bases and 5 bases, with 11 bases remaining between them. The CDR3 length is 15 residues. Germline loops: CDR1 KGHSH, CDR2 LQKENI. CDR3 loop: CASSPEGTHNSPLHF. CDR3 bases: TGTGCCAGCTCACCGGAGGGGACCCATAATTCACCCCTCCACTTT.

The CDR3 is CASQLSGKADTQYF. DNA of the CDR3: TGTGCCAGCCAGCTTAGCGGGAAAGCAGATACGCAGTATTTT. The chain employs TRBV6-5 and TRBJ2-3; TRBD2 agrees at 8 bases. The CDR3 has 14 amino acids. V shed 8 bases, J shed 4 bases, and the junction held 8 bases outside the gene matches. Germline-derived CDR1 and CDR2 are MNHEY and SVGAGI.

As regards this clone: One end of the junction varies from germline; a read error may be responsible. This sequence joins TRBV2 and TRBJ1-1; a possible D gene is TRBD1 (5 bases). This CDR3 has 12 amino acids. The V gene's germline CDR1 is SNHLY and CDR2 FYNNEI. The CDR3 region has the DNA TGTGCCAGCAGTGCTCAGGGAAGGGAGCAGGTCTTT. Its translation: CASSAQGREQVF.

This clone was recorded once. The chain's CDR3 is CASSESGGPNEKLFF. The CDR3 DNA follows: TGTGCCAGCAGTGAATCGGGGGGGCCTAATGAAAAACTGTTTTTT. This chain joins TRBV6-1 and TRBJ1-4, with D possibly TRBD1 on 6 matching bases. Germline loops: CDR1 MNHNS, CDR2 SASEGT. The CDR3 runs 15 residues. The germline V and J ends were trimmed by 2 bases and 3 bases, with 10 bases remaining between them.

This chain links TRBV27 with TRBJ1-2, with 7 positions matching TRBD1. Germline V CDR1 and CDR2: MNHEY, SMNVEV (reference sequence). The CDR3 sequence is 15 residues long. The ends lost 4 bases at V and 6 bases at J; junction bases unmatched: 11. Written as DNA, the CDR3 is TGTGCCAGCAGTTCCTCGACAGGGCCGGCTAATGGCTACACCTTC. Translation: CASSSSTGPANGYTF.

This clone was recorded only once. This sequence joins TRBV11-2 and TRBJ2-3; D may match TRBD1 or TRBD2 (6 bases each). This CDR3 contains 15 residues. With 5 bases removed from V and 2 bases from J, the gap between germline ends came to 14 bases. Per the germline V gene, CDR1 is SGHAT and CDR2 is FQNNGV. The CDR3 nucleotides are TGTGCCAGCAGCCCCCATACGGGGGCCACAGATACGCAGTATTTT. It codes for CASSPHTGATDTQYF.

This clone appeared once. Germline and junction disagree at one end, which may indicate a read error. The V gene is TRBV7-2, the J gene TRBJ2-5, with a weak D call TRBD2 (6 bases). The CDR3 sequence is 15 residues long. CDR1 and CDR2 from the germline V gene are SGHTA and FQGNSA. The CDR3 sequence: CASSLARTPTETQYF. In nucleotides, the CDR3 is TGTGCCAGCAGCCTAGCGCGGACTCCGACCGAGACCCAGTACTTC.

The genes are TRBV18 and TRBJ2-3; 11 bases match TRBD1. This CDR3 spans 16 amino acids. J lost 0 bases, V lost 8 bases, and 7 bases had no gene match. The germline V gene encodes CDR1 KGHSH and CDR2 LQKENI. This CDR3 is CASHRDRGSSTDTQYF. For the CDR3, the DNA is TGTGCCAGCCACCGGGACAGGGGGTCTAGCACAGATACGCAGTATTTT.

This sequence joins TRBV6-6 and TRBJ1-4; TRBD1 might be the D (5 bases). The V gene's germline CDR1 is MNHNY and CDR2 SVGAGI (reference sequence). The CDR3 has 16 residues. Trimming shortened V by 0 bases and J by 2 bases, and 10 bases separated the two germline ends. CDR3 DNA: TGTGCCAGCAGTTACTCCAGGGTCGGCACTAATGAAAAACTGTTTTTT. Residues: CASSYSRVGTNEKLFF.